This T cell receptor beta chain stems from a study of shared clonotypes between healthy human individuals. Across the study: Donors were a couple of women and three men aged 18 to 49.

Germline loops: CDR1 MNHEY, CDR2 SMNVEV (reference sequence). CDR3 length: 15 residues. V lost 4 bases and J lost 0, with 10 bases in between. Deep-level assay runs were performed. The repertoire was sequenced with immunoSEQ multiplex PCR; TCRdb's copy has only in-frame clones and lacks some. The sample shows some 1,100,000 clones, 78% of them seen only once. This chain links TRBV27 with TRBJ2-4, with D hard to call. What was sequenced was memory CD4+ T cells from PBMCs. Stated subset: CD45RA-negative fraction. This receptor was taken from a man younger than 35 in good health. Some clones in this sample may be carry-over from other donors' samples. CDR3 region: CASSSPRSAKNIQYF. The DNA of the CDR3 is TGTGCCAGCAGTTCTCCTAGATCAGCCAAAAACATTCAGTACTTC.